Following are 20 T cell receptor beta chains from one sample sequenced in a study of T cell clones after liver transplantation. Clones were sequenced by immunoSEQ multiplex PCR, and TCRdb holds only the in-frame ones, with some missing. The table records about 72,000 clones, about nine tenths of them present only once. The source was CD4+ T cells from blood, collected before liver transplant. All receptors come from a human donor who received a liver transplant.

V is TRBV11-2 and J is TRBJ1-2; 11 bases are shared with TRBD1. Germline CDR1 and CDR2: SGHAT and FQNNGV. V shed 5 bases, J shed 8 bases, and the junction held 7 bases outside the gene matches. CDR3 length equals 14 residues. CDR3 residues: CASSVDRGPGGYTF. CDR3 nucleotides: TGTGCCAGCAGCGTGGACAGGGGGCCCGGGGGCTACACCTTC.

The chain couples TRBV6-1 to TRBJ2-7; no reliable D call. The V gene lost 9 bases and the J gene lost 2 bases, with 14 bases spanning the gap. Germline V gene sequence: CDR1 MNHNS, CDR2 SASEGT. CDR3 size: 13 residues. The CDR3 is CASKTGSTYEQYF. Written as DNA, the CDR3 is TGTGCCAGTAAGACTGGATCAACCTACGAGCAGTACTTC.

The genes are TRBV6-5 and TRBJ1-3; tentative D call: TRBD1 (6 bases). The CDR3 has 14 amino acids. CDR1 is MNHEY and CDR2 is SVGAGI in the germline V gene. Trimming removed 6 bases from V and 0 bases from J, with 9 bases in between. The CDR3 spells CASRSGASGNTIYF. CDR3 nucleotide sequence: TGTGCCAGCAGGTCAGGGGCCTCTGGAAACACCATATATTTT.

This clone showed up just a few times. This rearrangement joins TRBV29-1 to TRBJ2-1; D might be TRBD2 (6 bases). This CDR3 has 11 residues. Trimming left V 4 bases short and J 9 bases short, with 10 bases between. In germline, CDR1 is SQVTM, CDR2 ANQGSEA. CDR3: CSVGRGGEQFF. Written as DNA, the CDR3 is TGCAGCGTTGGGCGGGGCGGTGAGCAGTTCTTC.

This chain links TRBV20-1 with TRBJ2-3; TRBD2 matches at 7 bases. This CDR3 is 11 amino acids long. With V trimmed by 3 bases and J by 11 bases, 5 bases remained unmatched. Germline lookup yields CDR1 DFQATT and CDR2 SNEGSKA (reference sequence). The CDR3 region has the DNA TGCAGTGCTAGGGAAGGGGAGGGGCAGTATTTT. It encodes CSAREGEGQYF.

This clone has a single count. This chain joins TRBV6-1 and TRBJ2-7; D ambiguous. The V end lost 4 bases, the J end lost 6 bases, and 22 bases lay between the germline ends. This CDR3 has 16 residues. Germline CDR1 reads MNHNS; CDR2 reads SASEGT. CDR3 DNA: TGTGCCAGCAGTGGGCTTAGGCCTCCTAAATTAGGCGAGCAGTACTTC. Protein: CASSGLRPPKLGEQYF.

The V gene is TRBV5-1, the J gene TRBJ1-2; D gene ambiguous. Trimming removed 4 bases at V and 8 bases at J, with 15 bases between. CDR3 length equals 13 residues. Germline CDR1 and CDR2: SGHRS and YFSETQ. CDR3 protein: CASSAGSPGGYTF. DNA for the CDR3: TGCGCCAGCAGCGCGGGAAGCCCGGGCGGCTACACCTTC.

This rearrangement joins TRBV28 to TRBJ1-5; no definite D call. There are 14 residues in the CDR3. V lost 2 bases and J 7 bases, leaving 12 bases between the germline ends. Germline V lookup: CDR1 MDHEN, CDR2 SYDVKM. The chain's CDR3 is CASSLRTALQPQHF. For the CDR3, the DNA is TGTGCCAGCAGTTTACGCACAGCTCTCCAGCCCCAGCATTTT.

The DNA for the CDR3 is TGTGCCAGCAGCCCCGTTCTGACAGGGGGTATCCACGAGCAGTACTTC. It specifies CASSPVLTGGIHEQYF. The rearrangement joins TRBV7-3 to TRBJ2-7; 9 bases line up with TRBD1. After removal of 5 bases from V and 5 bases from J, the junction contained 13 bases not matched to a gene. The CDR3 extends over 16 amino acids. Germline loops: CDR1 SGHTA, CDR2 FQGTGA.

The chain recombines TRBV28 with TRBJ1-3; no definite D call. Germline V CDR1 and CDR2: MDHEN, SYDVKM. This CDR3 is built from 13 residues. The V end lost 5 bases, the J end lost 3 bases, and 8 bases lay between the germline ends. CDR3 sequence: CASSPRGGNTIYF. The CDR3 nucleotides read TGTGCCAGCAGTCCCCGAGGTGGAAACACCATATATTTT. Using reference TRBV28 and TRBJ1-3 for the parts outside the CDR3, the full variable domain is DVKVTQSSRYLVKRTGEKVFLECVQDMDHENMFWYRQDPGLGLRLIYFSYDVKMKEKGDIPEGYSVSREKKERFSLILESASTNQTSMYLCASSPRGGNTIYFGEGSWLTVV.

The V and J genes are TRBV2 and TRBJ1-5, with D hard to call. CDR3 size: 16 residues. CDR1 is SNHLY and CDR2 is FYNNEI in the germline V gene. Trimming removed 1 base at V and 1 base at J, with 11 bases between. The CDR3, as DNA: TGTGCCAGCAGTGAAGGGGTCAGCACAAGCAATCAGCCCCAGCATTTT. It specifies CASSEGVSTSNQPQHF.

This chain links TRBV29-1 with TRBJ2-3; 11 bases fit TRBD2. Per the germline V gene, CDR1 is SQVTM and CDR2 is ANQGSEA. This CDR3 contains 16 residues. J lost 0 bases, V lost 4 bases, and 6 bases had no gene match. Here the CDR3 DNA reads TGCAGCGTTGTCCCGGGACTAGCGGCTAGCACAGATACGCAGTATTTT. Its protein is CSVVPGLAASTDTQYF.

The chain links TRBV27 to TRBJ2-2; TRBD1 aligns across 9 bases. Germline V gene data show CDR1 as MNHEY and CDR2 as SMNVEV (reference sequence). This CDR3 is 17 amino acids long. J gave up 8 bases and V 2 bases, and 12 bases lay outside the gene matches. The DNA for the CDR3 is TGTGCCAGCAGTTTAAACACCGGGACAGGGCTCCAAGGGGAGCTGTTTTTT. Encoded protein: CASSLNTGTGLQGELFF.

V and J are TRBV7-3 and TRBJ1-1, with a weak D call TRBD1 (5 bases). Germline V gene data show CDR1 as SGHTA and CDR2 as FQGTGA. This CDR3 has 14 amino acids. Trimming stripped 3 bases from V and 0 bases from J, with 8 bases between. The CDR3 loop reads CASSLGPMNTEAFF. The CDR3 DNA reads TGTGCCAGCAGCTTGGGACCGATGAACACTGAAGCTTTCTTT.

The V gene is TRBV7-3, the J gene TRBJ1-5, with no clear D. The CDR3 spans 14 residues. V gave up 5 bases and J gave up 2 bases, with 10 bases separating them. The germline gives CDR1 SGHTA, CDR2 FQGTGA. Written as DNA, the CDR3 is TGTGCCAGCAGCCCCTCGGGAGGCAATCAGCCCCAGCATTTT. Residues: CASSPSGGNQPQHF.

The DNA of the CDR3 is TGTGCCAGCAGCTTAGGTAACAGCAATCAGCCCCAGCATTTT. Its translation: CASSLGNSNQPQHF. The rearrangement links TRBV7-9 to TRBJ1-5; D not certain. The CDR3 contains 14 residues. Trimming shortened V by 1 base and J by 1 base, and 5 bases separated the two germline ends. The germline V gene has CDR1 SEHNR and CDR2 FQNEAQ (reference sequence).

Comments on this clone: Other DNA sequences in the sample encode the same CDR3. V gene TRBV5-1 combines with J gene TRBJ2-5; no definite D call. V was pared by 3 bases and J by 0 bases, with 6 bases between. This CDR3 has 13 residues. CDR1 SGHRS and CDR2 YFSETQ come from the germline V gene. In DNA, the CDR3 is TGCGCCAGCAGCTCAACGTACCAAGAGACCCAGTACTTC. Translation gives CASSSTYQETQYF.

The V and J genes are TRBV19 and TRBJ1-1; D perhaps matches TRBD1 (5 bases). The V end lost 5 bases, the J end lost 5 bases, and 18 bases lay between the germline ends. The CDR3 is 15 amino acids. From germline, CDR1 is LNHDA and CDR2 SQIVND (reference sequence). The CDR3 DNA follows: TGTGCCAGTAGTTCCAAAGGAGGGGCGGAGACTGAAGCTTTCTTT. Amino acid sequence: CASSSKGGAETEAFF.

This rearrangement joins TRBV7-2 to TRBJ2-7; D is ambiguous. Trimming removed 2 bases from V and 0 bases from J, with 8 bases in between. Germline V gene data show CDR1 as SGHTA and CDR2 as FQGNSA. This CDR3 spans 14 amino acids. CDR3: CASSLSDGSYEQYF. In DNA, the CDR3 is TGTGCCAGCAGCTTATCGGACGGCTCCTACGAGCAGTACTTC.

The genes are TRBV5-1 and TRBJ2-1, with 8 bases identical to TRBD2. The junction had 7 bases not matched to a gene; V was cut back by 5 bases and J by 6 bases. Germline V gene lookup returns CDR1 SGHRS and CDR2 YFSETQ. The CDR3 contains 14 residues. Written as DNA, the CDR3 is TGCGCCAGCAGAGGATTAGCGGGGCCCAATGAGCAGTTCTTC. Its protein product is CASRGLAGPNEQFF.